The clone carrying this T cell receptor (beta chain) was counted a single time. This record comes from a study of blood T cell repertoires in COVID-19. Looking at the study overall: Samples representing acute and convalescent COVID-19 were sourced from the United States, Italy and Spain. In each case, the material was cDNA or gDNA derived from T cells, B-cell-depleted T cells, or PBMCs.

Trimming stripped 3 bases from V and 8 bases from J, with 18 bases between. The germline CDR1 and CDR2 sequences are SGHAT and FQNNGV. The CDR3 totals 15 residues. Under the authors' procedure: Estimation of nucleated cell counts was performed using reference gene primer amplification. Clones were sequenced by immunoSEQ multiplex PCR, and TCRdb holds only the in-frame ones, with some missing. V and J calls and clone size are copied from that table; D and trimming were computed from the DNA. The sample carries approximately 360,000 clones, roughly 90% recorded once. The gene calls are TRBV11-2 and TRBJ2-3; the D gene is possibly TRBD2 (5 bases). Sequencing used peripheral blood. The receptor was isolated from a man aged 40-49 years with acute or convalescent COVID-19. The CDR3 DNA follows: TGTGCCAGCAGCTTTAAGCGGAGAGAAGCCAGTACGCAGTATTTT. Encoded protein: CASSFKRREASTQYF.